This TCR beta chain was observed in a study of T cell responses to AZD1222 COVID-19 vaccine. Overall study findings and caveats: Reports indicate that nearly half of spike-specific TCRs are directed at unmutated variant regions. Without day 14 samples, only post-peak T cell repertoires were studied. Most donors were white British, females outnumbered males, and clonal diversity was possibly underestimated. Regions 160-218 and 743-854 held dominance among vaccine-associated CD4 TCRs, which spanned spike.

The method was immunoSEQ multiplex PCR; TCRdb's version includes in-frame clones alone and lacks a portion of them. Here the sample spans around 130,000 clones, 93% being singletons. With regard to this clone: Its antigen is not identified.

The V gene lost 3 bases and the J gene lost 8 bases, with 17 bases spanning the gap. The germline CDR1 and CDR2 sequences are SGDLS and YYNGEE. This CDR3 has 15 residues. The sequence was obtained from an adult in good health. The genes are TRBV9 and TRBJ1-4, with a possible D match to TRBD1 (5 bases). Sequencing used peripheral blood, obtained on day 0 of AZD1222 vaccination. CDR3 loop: CASSEGLGPQEKLFF. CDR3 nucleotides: TGTGCCAGCAGCGAGGGGCTCGGCCCACAGGAAAAACTGTTTTTT.